This TCR beta chain was sequenced for a study of blood T cells in healthy people across ages. Study context: Template switching caught about one barcoded beta molecule for each two T cells. Overall study findings and caveats: Donors of long life had a larger count of naive CD4+ cells and greater diversity than aged donors.

This clonotype was counted at least ten times. Its antigen is still unknown. The germline V and J ends were trimmed by 6 bases and 0 bases, with 21 bases remaining between them. This CDR3 has 17 residues. Germline CDR1 is MNHEY and CDR2 is SVGEGT. Caucasian individuals from Russia who were healthy and aged about 6 to 100 acted as donors. A J-beta primer mix and a sample-barcoded 5' primer were used in a second PCR of about 7 to 12 cycles. Template switching added a 12-random-nucleotide identifier to every cDNA molecule. MiXCR was run by TCRdb on the 5' RACE reads, yielding one entry per CDR3 protein. The data contain about 800,000 distinct CDR3 sequences, about half of them singletons.

The sample consisted of blood. The sequence was obtained from a man older than 75 in good health. The J gene is TRBJ2-7, the V gene TRBV6-2 or TRBV6-3; TRBD2 is a possible D gene (6 bases). The CDR3 coding sequence is TGTGCCAGCAGCCCACTGAGTTGGAGGGCTAGCTCCTACGAGCAGTACTTC. Protein product: CASSPLSWRASSYEQYF.